The clone carrying this T cell receptor (beta chain) was counted between two and nine times. Its antigen is unknown. Germline CDR1 and CDR2: SGDLS and YYNGEE. Trimming stripped 3 bases from V and 0 bases from J, with 14 bases between. The CDR3 loop spans 16 amino acids. This record belongs to a study of CD8 T cells in ankylosing spondylitis. Findings and caveats of the study: A number of the motif variants had already been described in reactive arthritis synovial fluid and blood. In ankylosing spondylitis patients, matched synovial fluid reportedly showed significant enrichment of disease-linked clones.

TCRdb re-called the 5' RACE reads through MiXCR, storing one row per CDR3 protein. Of about 42,000 distinct CDR3 sequences listed, under 5% are singletons. V and J are TRBV9 and TRBJ2-3; TRBD2 might be the D (6 bases). This receptor was taken from a female donor with ankylosing spondylitis or in good health (not recorded which). The sample taken for sequencing was blood, either unsorted or a sorted T cell fraction (not recorded which). The CDR3 reads CASSARLGISTDTQYF. The CDR3, as DNA: TGTGCCAGCAGCGCCCGACTAGGGATTAGCACAGATACGCAGTATTTT.